This T cell receptor beta chain was captured by sequencing in a study of Ad26.COV2.S vaccination and SARS-CoV-2 variants. Whole-study context: Once or twice, 56 days apart, Ad26.COV2.S was delivered intramuscularly.

Study-level points and caveats: Reports say spike-specific CD8+ and CD4+ T cell responses covered substantial breadth after vaccination. Greater spike-specific TCR breadth was seen in vaccine recipients than in placebo recipients.

Points on this clone: As yet, its antigen is unknown.

TCRdb keeps only in-frame clones here, not all; method: immunoSEQ multiplex PCR. The sample lists roughly 350,000 clones; less than 90% were seen once. V shed 4 bases and J 7 bases; nucleotides not matched to a gene: 6. The CDR3 runs to 15 residues. Germline V gene data show CDR1 as SEHNR and CDR2 as FQNEAQ (reference sequence). Treatment given: roughly 19 received Ad26.COV2.S at low or high dose, single or two shots; several received placebo; per-sample allocation not given. All samples were drawn on day 63, counting from the first vaccine or placebo injection. An Ad26 vector carrying the Wuhan-strain SARS-CoV-2 spike served as the vaccine.

V gene TRBV7-9 combines with J gene TRBJ2-1; TRBD2 matches 11 bases. This specimen consisted of peripheral blood, obtained in a trial of Ad26.COV2.S vaccine versus placebo. This sequence originates from a person between 18 and 65 years old who received the Ad26.COV2.S COVID-19 vaccine or a placebo. CDR3 amino acids: CASSSTSGSPNEQFF. Written as DNA, the CDR3 is TGTGCCAGCAGCTCCACTAGCGGGAGCCCGAATGAGCAGTTCTTC. Full variable domain (missing parts from reference TRBV7-9 and TRBJ2-1): DTGVSQNPRHKITKRGQNVTFRCDPISEHNRLYWYRQTLGQGPEFLTYFQNEAQLEKSRLLSDRFSAERPKGSFSTLEIQRTEQGDSAMYLCASSSTSGSPNEQFFGPGTRLTVL.